The rows below give T cell receptor beta chains drawn from one sample of a study of blood T cells in healthy people across ages. TCRdb re-analysed the 5' RACE reads in MiXCR, keeping a single row per CDR3 protein. The data contain about 1.4 million distinct CDR3 sequences, 59% of them singletons. Input material: blood. These receptor sequences come from a man in his late teens or twenties in good health. Each CDR3 is given with its conserved first and last residue. The order of the fields is CDR3 length, V gene, CDR3 protein.

15,TRBV10-3,CAISESPSGQETQYF
14,TRBV25-1,CANTKGGLYNEQFF
16,TRBV7-6,CASSLMGLSSYNEQFF
16,TRBV7-9,CASSPAAASSYNEQFF
14,TRBV28,CASSRGGVTDTQYF
15,TRBV27,CASSLYRTGSTEQYF
15,TRBV11-2,CASSLAWRGTYEQYF
15,TRBV20-1,CGAVLGGTGAGEQYF
15,TRBV13,CASSIRSRGWNEQFF
12,TRBV29-1,CSVSGTDYEQYF
16,TRBV27,CASSFSTGAINYGYTF
17,TRBV12-3/TRBV12-4,CASSFRTGGRTYNEQFF
15,TRBV4-2,CASSQGPGRDVEAFF
16,TRBV6-5,CTSSYSGTSGANVLTF
12,TRBV6-5,CASSRHPDTQYF
14,TRBV6-1,CASRTPVGTDTQYF
17,TRBV7-8,CASSPLGGTGTSSEQYF
22,TRBV6-1,CASRGPGPGSDAPGLLRRGYTF
13,TRBV20-1,CSATDGFGDEQYF
12,TRBV6-6,CASSPRYTEAFF
15,TRBV29-1,CSVEDWLAGGYEQYF
17,TRBV27,CASSPQQQGELYNEQYF
14,TRBV27,CASSSGVNTDTQYF
18,TRBV5-1,CASSWASPGTGGGTEAFF
16,TRBV7-8,CASSLTIAGGLHEQYF
17,TRBV11-2,CASSLDIVPGISYEQYF
14,TRBV3-1,CASSHSSGSDEQYF
16,TRBV5-1,CASSLGTDEGAYGYTF
13,TRBV7-2,CASSLEAGGEQFF
15,TRBV7-9,CASSSERLAGDTQYF
14,TRBV4-1,CASSQGHSADTQYF
12,TRBV29-1,CSVELTPGEQYF
18,TRBV28,CASSLHPGQAIQRYGYTF
12,TRBV20-1,CSAQTSQETQYF
12,TRBV29-1,CSVEADGSEAFF
14,TRBV9,CASSVEQGGYGYTF
12,TRBV6-6,CASSFGQGVKFF
12,TRBV7-2,CASSMATGELFF
16,TRBV5-1,CASRFGTGDYNNEQFF
13,TRBV29-1,CSVEASGSYEQYF
14,TRBV20-1,CSAPWTGVEETQYF